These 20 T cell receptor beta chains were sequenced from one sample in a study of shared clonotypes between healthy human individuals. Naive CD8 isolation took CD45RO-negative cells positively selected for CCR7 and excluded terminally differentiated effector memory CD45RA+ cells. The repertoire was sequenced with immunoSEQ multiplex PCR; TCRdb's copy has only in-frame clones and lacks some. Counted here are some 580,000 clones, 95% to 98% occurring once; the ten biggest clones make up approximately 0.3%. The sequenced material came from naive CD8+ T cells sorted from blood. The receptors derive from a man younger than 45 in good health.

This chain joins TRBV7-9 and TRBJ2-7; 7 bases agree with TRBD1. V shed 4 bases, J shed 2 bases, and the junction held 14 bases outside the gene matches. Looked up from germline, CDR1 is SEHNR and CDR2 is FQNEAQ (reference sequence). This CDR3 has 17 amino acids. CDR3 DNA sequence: TGTGCCAGCAGCTCCAACCCCGTCGGGACAGCTACCTACGAGCAGTACTTC. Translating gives CASSSNPVGTATYEQYF.

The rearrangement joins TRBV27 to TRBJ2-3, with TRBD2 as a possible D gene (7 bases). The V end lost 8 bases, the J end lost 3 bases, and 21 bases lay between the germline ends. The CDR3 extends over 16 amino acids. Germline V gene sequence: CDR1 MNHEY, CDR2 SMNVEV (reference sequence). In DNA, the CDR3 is TGTGCCAGCGGCCGGGGGGCGGGAGTAGGGACAGATACGCAGTATTTT. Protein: CASGRGAGVGTDTQYF.

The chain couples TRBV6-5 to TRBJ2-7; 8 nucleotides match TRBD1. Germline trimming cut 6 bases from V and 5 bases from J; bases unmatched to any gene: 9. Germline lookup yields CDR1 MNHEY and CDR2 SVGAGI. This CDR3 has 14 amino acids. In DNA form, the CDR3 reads TGTGCCAGCAGCCAAACGGACAGGGCTAACGAGCAGTACTTC. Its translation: CASSQTDRANEQYF.

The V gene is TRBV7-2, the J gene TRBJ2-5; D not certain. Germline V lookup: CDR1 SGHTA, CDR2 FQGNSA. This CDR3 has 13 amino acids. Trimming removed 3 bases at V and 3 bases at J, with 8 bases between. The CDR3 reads CASSLNGEETQYF. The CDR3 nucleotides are TGTGCCAGCAGCTTGAATGGGGAAGAGACCCAGTACTTC.

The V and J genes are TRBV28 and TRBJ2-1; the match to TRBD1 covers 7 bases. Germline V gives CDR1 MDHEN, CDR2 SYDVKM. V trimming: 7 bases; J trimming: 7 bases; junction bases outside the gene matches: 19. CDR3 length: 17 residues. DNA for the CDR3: TGTGCCAGCACCTCTGGACAGGCCGGAATTTTAGGAAATGAGCAGTTCTTC. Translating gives CASTSGQAGILGNEQFF.

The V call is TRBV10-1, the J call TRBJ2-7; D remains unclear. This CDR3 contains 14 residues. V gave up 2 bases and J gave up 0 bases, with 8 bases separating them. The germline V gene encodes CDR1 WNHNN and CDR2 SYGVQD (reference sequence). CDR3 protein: CASSEEPSSYEQYF. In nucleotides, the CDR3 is TGCGCCAGCAGTGAGGAGCCCTCCTCCTACGAGCAGTACTTC.

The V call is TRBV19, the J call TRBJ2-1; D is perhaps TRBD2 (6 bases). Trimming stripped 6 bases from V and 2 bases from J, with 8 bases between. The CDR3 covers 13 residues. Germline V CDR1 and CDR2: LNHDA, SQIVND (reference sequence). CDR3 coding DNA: TGTGCCAGTAGCGGGAGTCCCTACAATGAGCAGTTCTTC. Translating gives CASSGSPYNEQFF.

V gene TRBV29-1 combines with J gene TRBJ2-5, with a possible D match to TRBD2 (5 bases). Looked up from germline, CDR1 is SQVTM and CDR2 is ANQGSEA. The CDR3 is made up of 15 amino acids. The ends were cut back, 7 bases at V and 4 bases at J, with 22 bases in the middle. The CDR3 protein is CSAGELGLPRETQYF. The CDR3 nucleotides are TGCAGCGCTGGGGAATTAGGACTTCCGCGAGAGACCCAGTACTTC.

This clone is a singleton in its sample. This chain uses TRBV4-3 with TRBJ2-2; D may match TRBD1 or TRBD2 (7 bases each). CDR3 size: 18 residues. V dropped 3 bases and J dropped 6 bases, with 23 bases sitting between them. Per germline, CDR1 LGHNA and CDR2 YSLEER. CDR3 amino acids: CASSHFSLDREGAGELFF. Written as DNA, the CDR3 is TGCGCCAGCAGCCACTTTTCCCTTGACAGGGAGGGTGCCGGGGAGCTGTTTTTT.

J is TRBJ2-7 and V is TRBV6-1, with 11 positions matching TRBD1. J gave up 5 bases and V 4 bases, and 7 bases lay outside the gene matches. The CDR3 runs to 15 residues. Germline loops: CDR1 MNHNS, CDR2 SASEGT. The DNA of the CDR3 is TGTGCCAGCAGTGGGAGAGGACAGGGGGCGGACGAGCAGTACTTC. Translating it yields CASSGRGQGADEQYF.

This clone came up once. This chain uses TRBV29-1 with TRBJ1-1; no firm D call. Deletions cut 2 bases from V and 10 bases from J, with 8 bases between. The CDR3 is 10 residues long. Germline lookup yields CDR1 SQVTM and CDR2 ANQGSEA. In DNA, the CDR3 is TGCAGCGTTGAAATATTTGGAGCTTTCTTT. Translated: CSVEIFGAFF.

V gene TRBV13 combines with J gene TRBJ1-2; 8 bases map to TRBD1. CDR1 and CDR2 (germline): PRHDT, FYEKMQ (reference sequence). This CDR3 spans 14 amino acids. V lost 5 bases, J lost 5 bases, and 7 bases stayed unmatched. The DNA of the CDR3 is TGTGCCAGCAGCACCCGGACAGGGAGTTATGGCTACACCTTC. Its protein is CASSTRTGSYGYTF.

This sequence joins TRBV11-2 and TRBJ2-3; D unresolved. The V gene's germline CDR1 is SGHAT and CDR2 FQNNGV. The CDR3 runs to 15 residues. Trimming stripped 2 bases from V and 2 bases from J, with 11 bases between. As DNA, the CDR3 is TGTGCCAGCAGCTTATTCGGCGGACCCACAGATACGCAGTATTTT. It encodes CASSLFGGPTDTQYF. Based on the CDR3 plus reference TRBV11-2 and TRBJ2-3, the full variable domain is EAGVAQSPRYKIIEKRQSVAFWCNPISGHATLYWYQQILGQGPKLLIQFQNNGVVDDSQLPKDRFSAERLKGVDSTLKIQPAKLEDSAVYLCASSLFGGPTDTQYFGPGTRLTVL.

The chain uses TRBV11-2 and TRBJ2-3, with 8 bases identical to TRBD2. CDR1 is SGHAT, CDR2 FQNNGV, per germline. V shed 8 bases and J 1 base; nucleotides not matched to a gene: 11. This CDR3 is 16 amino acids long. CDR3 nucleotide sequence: TGTGCCAGCTCACGGTCGCTAGCGGGCCGCACAGATACGCAGTATTTT. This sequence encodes CASSRSLAGRTDTQYF.

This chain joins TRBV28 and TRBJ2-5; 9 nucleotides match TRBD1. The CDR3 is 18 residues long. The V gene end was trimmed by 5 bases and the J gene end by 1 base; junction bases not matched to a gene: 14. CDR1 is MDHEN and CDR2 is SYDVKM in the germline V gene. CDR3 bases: TGTGCCAGCAGTACCCGGCACCACCTACAGGGGGCCCAAGAGACCCAGTACTTC. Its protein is CASSTRHHLQGAQETQYF.

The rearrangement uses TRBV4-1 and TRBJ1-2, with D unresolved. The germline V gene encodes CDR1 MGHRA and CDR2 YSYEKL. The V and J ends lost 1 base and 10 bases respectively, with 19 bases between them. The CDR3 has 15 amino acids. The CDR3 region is CASSQANGPLDLYTF. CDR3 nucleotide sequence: TGCGCCAGCAGCCAAGCCAACGGTCCCCTAGACCTCTACACCTTC.

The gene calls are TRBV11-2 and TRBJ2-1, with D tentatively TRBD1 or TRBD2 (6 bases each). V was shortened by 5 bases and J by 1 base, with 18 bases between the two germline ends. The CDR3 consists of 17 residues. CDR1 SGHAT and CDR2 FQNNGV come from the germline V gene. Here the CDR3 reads CASSPYVGGSSYNEQFF. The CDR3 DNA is TGTGCCAGCAGCCCGTATGTCGGGGGCTCGTCCTACAATGAGCAGTTCTTC. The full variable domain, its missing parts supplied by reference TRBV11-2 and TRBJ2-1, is EAGVAQSPRYKIIEKRQSVAFWCNPISGHATLYWYQQILGQGPKLLIQFQNNGVVDDSQLPKDRFSAERLKGVDSTLKIQPAKLEDSAVYLCASSPYVGGSSYNEQFFGPGTRLTVL.

CDR3 DNA sequence: TGTGCCAGTAGCTTCTACTCCGGTGGCGATGAGCAGTTCTTC. Amino acid sequence: CASSFYSGGDEQFF. The rearrangement links TRBV19 to TRBJ2-1; D is undetermined. Deletions cut 6 bases from V and 8 bases from J, with 17 bases between. From germline, CDR1 is LNHDA and CDR2 SQIVND (reference sequence). The CDR3 has 14 amino acids. The whole variable domain, filled in from reference TRBV19 and TRBJ2-1, reads DGGITQSPKYLFRKEGQNVTLSCEQNLNHDAMYWYRQDPGQGLRLIYYSQIVNDFQKGDIAEGYSVSREKKESFPLTVTSAQKNPTAFYLCASSFYSGGDEQFFGPGTRLTVL.

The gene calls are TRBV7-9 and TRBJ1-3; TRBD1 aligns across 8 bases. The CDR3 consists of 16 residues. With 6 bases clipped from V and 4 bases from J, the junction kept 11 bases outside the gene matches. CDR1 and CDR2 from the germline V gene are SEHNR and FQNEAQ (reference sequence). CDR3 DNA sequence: TGTGCCAGCAGGTTCCAGACAGGGGATACGGGAAACACCATATATTTT. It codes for CASRFQTGDTGNTIYF.

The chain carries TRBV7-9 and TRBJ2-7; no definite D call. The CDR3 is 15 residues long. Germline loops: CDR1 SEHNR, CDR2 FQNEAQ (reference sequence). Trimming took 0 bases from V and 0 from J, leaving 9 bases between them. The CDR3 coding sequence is TGTGCCAGCAGCTTAGCTCCAGGAGCCTCCTACGAGCAGTACTTC. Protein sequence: CASSLAPGASYEQYF.